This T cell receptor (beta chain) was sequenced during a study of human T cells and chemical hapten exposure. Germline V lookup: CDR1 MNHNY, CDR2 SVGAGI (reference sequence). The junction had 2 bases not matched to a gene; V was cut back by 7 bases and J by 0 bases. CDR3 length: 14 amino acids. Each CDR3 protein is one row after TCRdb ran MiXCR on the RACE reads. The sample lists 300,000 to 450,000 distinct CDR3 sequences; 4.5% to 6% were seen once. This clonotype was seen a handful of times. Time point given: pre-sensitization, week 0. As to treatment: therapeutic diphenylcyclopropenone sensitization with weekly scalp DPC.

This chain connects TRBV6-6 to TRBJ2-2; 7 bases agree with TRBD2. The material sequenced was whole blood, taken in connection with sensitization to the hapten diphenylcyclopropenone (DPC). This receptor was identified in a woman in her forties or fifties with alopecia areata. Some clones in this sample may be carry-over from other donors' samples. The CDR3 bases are TGTGCCAGCAAGGGAGGGTCGAACACCGGGGAGCTGTTTTTT. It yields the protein CASKGGSNTGELFF.